This T cell receptor (beta chain) was recorded in a study of PD-L1 blockade in urothelial cancer. Study at large: Patients, treated from 2014 onward, received atezolizumab 1,200 mg intravenously every 3 weeks. Per blood sample, T cells had a median of 141,255. Broader study findings: Pretreatment blood TCR clonality under the median forecast improved survival.

Time point given: peripheral blood 6 weeks after treatment start. CDR1 WSHSY and CDR2 SAAADI come from the germline V gene. The CDR3 runs to 19 residues. Germline trimming cut 2 bases from V and 4 bases from J; bases unmatched to any gene: 17. Comment on this clone: Its antigen is not known.

The method was immunoSEQ multiplex PCR; TCRdb's version includes in-frame clones alone and lacks a portion of them. The sample shows about 36,000 clones, 75% to 90% of them seen only once. The receptor's source is a man aged 40-49 years with urothelial cancer. Sequenced here: PBMCs, sampled around atezolizumab (anti-PD-L1) treatment. The chain carries TRBV10-2 and TRBJ1-1; TRBD1 matches 9 bases. The CDR3 sequence is CASSEPTGIFDRGITEAFF. CDR3 in DNA: TGCGCCAGCAGTGAGCCGACGGGGATTTTTGACAGGGGGATCACTGAAGCTTTCTTT.